A single sample gave rise to the 18 T cell receptor beta chains below, sequenced in a study of cytomegalovirus exposure and HLA in healthy donors. Vbeta (60) and Jbeta (13) primers were used in the PCR. Repertoires were generated with immunoSEQ multiplex PCR, while TCRdb's copy carries only in-frame clones and drops some. The sample lists under 200,000 clones; 68% were seen once. Sequences were obtained from PBMCs. The receptors originated from a woman aged 40 to 49 in good health and CMV-seropositive.

Written as DNA, the CDR3 is TGCGCCAGCAGCCGCACATCGGGACAGGCTAATGAAAAACTGTTTTTT. Residues: CASSRTSGQANEKLFF. The chain recombines TRBV5-1 with TRBJ1-4, with 8 bases matching TRBD1. V was pared by 4 bases and J by 3 bases, with 8 bases of the junction left unmatched. The CDR3 sequence is 16 residues long. CDR1 SGHRS and CDR2 YFSETQ come from the germline V gene.

The count of this clone is one. Other nucleotide sequences from this sample produce the same CDR3. The CDR3 nucleotides are TGTGCCAGCAGTCCGGGACACAGCACAGATACGCAGTATTTT. The encoded protein is CASSPGHSTDTQYF. This chain joins TRBV7-2 and TRBJ2-3, with D perhaps TRBD1 (6 bases). This CDR3 has 14 amino acids. Germline values: CDR1 SGHTA, CDR2 FQGNSA. V lost 6 bases and J lost 0, with 10 bases in between. Full variable domain (rest looked up from reference TRBV7-2 and TRBJ2-3): GAGVSQSPSNKVTEKGKDVELRCDPISGHTALYWYRQSLGQGLEFLIYFQGNSAPDKSGLPSDRFSAERTGGSVSTLTIQRTQQEDSAVYLCASSPGHSTDTQYFGPGTRLTVL.

The table lists this clone with a few counts. The chain is built from TRBV10-3 and TRBJ2-7, with D possibly TRBD1 on 6 matching bases. Germline CDR1 reads ENHRY; CDR2 reads SYGVKD. There are 13 residues in the CDR3. V dropped 6 bases and J dropped 5 bases, with 14 bases sitting between them. Here the CDR3 DNA reads TGTGCCATCAGGGAACGACAGGTAGACGAGCAGTACTTC. It specifies CAIRERQVDEQYF.

Only a few counts were recorded for this clone. The rearrangement uses TRBV19 and TRBJ2-6; no firm D call. The CDR3 is 20 amino acids. The V end lost 5 bases, the J end lost 0 bases, and 23 bases lay between the germline ends. Germline loops: CDR1 LNHDA, CDR2 SQIVND (reference sequence). This chain's CDR3 is CASSPSLMRGISSGANVLTF. In DNA, the CDR3 is TGTGCCAGTAGTCCTTCCCTTATGAGAGGTATCAGCTCTGGGGCCAACGTCCTGACTTTC.

The chain joins TRBV19 to TRBJ1-1, with TRBD1 identical over 7 bases. The germline CDR1 and CDR2 sequences are LNHDA and SQIVND (reference sequence). V was pared by 11 bases and J by 4 bases, with 13 bases of the junction left unmatched. The length of the CDR3 is 14 residues. CDR3: CAGRRAGGSTEAFF. The DNA of the CDR3 is TGTGCCGGCCGAAGGGCAGGGGGAAGCACTGAAGCTTTCTTT.

The J gene is TRBJ1-1, the V gene TRBV18; no firm D call. Germline lookup yields CDR1 KGHSH and CDR2 LQKENI. The ends were cut back, 2 bases at V and 4 bases at J, with 8 bases in the middle. This CDR3 has 13 amino acids. The CDR3 loop reads CASSPEEGTEAFF. In DNA form, the CDR3 reads TGTGCCAGCTCACCAGAAGAGGGCACTGAAGCTTTCTTT.

V gene TRBV6-1 combines with J gene TRBJ2-7; 10 bases are a match to TRBD1. With V trimmed by 6 bases and J by 1 base, 3 bases remained unmatched. There are 14 residues in the CDR3. CDR1 and CDR2 from the germline V gene are MNHNS and SASEGT. The CDR3: CASRGQGESYEQYF. The DNA of the CDR3 is TGTGCCAGCAGAGGACAGGGGGAGTCCTACGAGCAGTACTTC.

This rearrangement joins TRBV5-1 to TRBJ2-5, with 14 positions matching TRBD2. CDR1 and CDR2 from the germline V gene are SGHRS and YFSETQ. CDR3 length: 17 amino acids. V lost 4 bases, J lost 4 bases, and 9 bases stayed unmatched. CDR3 sequence: CASSTPRLAGGGETQYF. The DNA for the CDR3 is TGCGCCAGCAGCACACCCCGACTAGCGGGGGGGGGAGAGACCCAGTACTTC. The variable domain in full, with the rest retrieved from reference TRBV5-1 and TRBJ2-5, is KAGVTQTPRYLIKTRGQQVTLSCSPISGHRSVSWYQQTPGQGLQFLFEYFSETQRNKGNFPGRFSGRQFSNSRSEMNVSTLELGDSALYLCASSTPRLAGGGETQYFGPGTRLLVL.

This sequence joins TRBV28 and TRBJ2-5, with D perhaps TRBD1 (6 bases). V shed 5 bases and J shed 4 bases, with 11 bases lying between them. CDR1 MDHEN and CDR2 SYDVKM come from the germline V gene. This CDR3 has 13 amino acids. The CDR3 sequence is CASSPDRGETQYF. The CDR3 nucleotides are TGTGCCAGCAGTCCGGACAGAGGAGAGACCCAGTACTTC.

This chain links TRBV18 with TRBJ2-5, with 11 nucleotides matching TRBD2. The germline gives CDR1 KGHSH, CDR2 LQKENI. With 4 bases clipped from V and 3 bases from J, the junction kept 4 bases outside the gene matches. The CDR3 spans 15 residues. The CDR3 protein is CASSRGTSGEETQYF. The CDR3 DNA reads as TGTGCCAGCTCACGAGGGACTAGCGGAGAAGAGACCCAGTACTTC.

This chain joins TRBV19 and TRBJ2-5, with 8 bases aligning to TRBD1. CDR3 length: 15 residues. V shed 3 bases, J shed 6 bases, and the junction held 9 bases outside the gene matches. The germline V gene encodes CDR1 LNHDA and CDR2 SQIVND (reference sequence). CDR3 DNA: TGTGCCAGTAGTATTTCCCCACAGGGGGTACAGACCCAGTACTTC. This encodes CASSISPQGVQTQYF.

The J gene is TRBJ2-2, the V gene TRBV9; 10 bases line up with TRBD2. Trimming took 5 bases from V and 2 from J; bases not matched to a gene: 12. This CDR3 spans 18 amino acids. Looked up from germline, CDR1 is SGDLS and CDR2 is YYNGEE. The CDR3 bases are TGTGCCAGCAGTACCGGGGTTAGCGGGGGGCCAAACACCGGGGAGCTGTTTTTT. It yields the protein CASSTGVSGGPNTGELFF. Combining the CDR3 with reference TRBV9 and TRBJ2-2 gives the whole variable domain DSGVTQTPKHLITATGQRVTLRCSPRSGDLSVYWYQQSLDQGLQFLIQYYNGEERAKGNILERFSAQQFPDLHSELNLSSLELGDSALYFCASSTGVSGGPNTGELFFGEGSRLTVL.

J is TRBJ2-7 and V is TRBV18, with TRBD1 identical over 8 bases. J was trimmed by 2 bases and V by 2 bases; bases with no gene match: 11. The germline gives CDR1 KGHSH, CDR2 LQKENI. CDR3 size: 17 residues. The CDR3 here is CASSPATGVIGPYEQYF. CDR3 sequence (DNA): TGTGCCAGCTCACCAGCGACAGGGGTAATAGGGCCCTACGAGCAGTACTTC.

The chain combines TRBV7-2 with TRBJ2-5; 7 nucleotides match TRBD1. The junction had 8 bases not matched to a gene; V was cut back by 5 bases and J by 2 bases. CDR3 size: 15 residues. Germline V gene lookup returns CDR1 SGHTA and CDR2 FQGNSA. The CDR3 protein is CASSLQGMPQETQYF. CDR3 sequence (DNA): TGTGCCAGCAGCCTACAGGGGATGCCTCAAGAGACCCAGTACTTC. Supplemented by reference TRBV7-2 and TRBJ2-5, the full variable domain reads GAGVSQSPSNKVTEKGKDVELRCDPISGHTALYWYRQSLGQGLEFLIYFQGNSAPDKSGLPSDRFSAERTGGSVSTLTIQRTQQEDSAVYLCASSLQGMPQETQYFGPGTRLLVL.

The rearrangement uses TRBV7-9 and TRBJ2-3, with TRBD1 identical over 9 bases. The V and J ends lost 3 bases and 1 base, in that order; junction bases with no gene match: 5. The germline CDR1 and CDR2 sequences are SEHNR and FQNEAQ (reference sequence). The CDR3 loop spans 16 amino acids. The CDR3 nucleotides read TGTGCCAGCAGCTTGGGGACAGGGTCCGGCACAGATACGCAGTATTTT. Its translation: CASSLGTGSGTDTQYF.

V and J are TRBV9 and TRBJ1-1; D might be TRBD1 (6 bases). V was trimmed by 0 bases and J by 6 bases, leaving 6 bases between them. The CDR3 covers 12 residues. Germline CDR1 SGDLS, CDR2 YYNGEE. The CDR3 DNA reads TGTGCCAGCAGCGTAGAGGGGGCTGAAGCTTTCTTT. Protein: CASSVEGAEAFF.

This clone showed up just a few times. This chain connects TRBV5-1 to TRBJ2-1; TRBD2 agrees at 7 bases. The V and J ends lost 4 bases and 7 bases, in that order; junction bases with no gene match: 11. The CDR3 consists of 15 residues. The germline V gene has CDR1 SGHRS and CDR2 YFSETQ. CDR3 protein: CASSPLIAGRNEQFF. The DNA for the CDR3 is TGCGCCAGCAGCCCTTTGATAGCGGGTCGGAATGAGCAGTTCTTC.

This chain joins TRBV27 and TRBJ1-2; D gene ambiguous. Germline V lookup: CDR1 MNHEY, CDR2 SMNVEV (reference sequence). Trimming shortened V by 7 bases and J by 3 bases, and 15 bases separated the two germline ends. The CDR3 extends over 14 amino acids. CDR3 sequence reads: CASKFSDGDYGYTF. The CDR3 nucleotides read TGTGCCAGCAAATTTTCGGACGGGGACTATGGCTACACCTTC.